This T cell receptor beta chain stems from a study of T cell responses to AZD1222 COVID-19 vaccine. The repertoire was sequenced with immunoSEQ multiplex PCR; TCRdb's copy has only in-frame clones and lacks some. The sample has 150,000 to 200,000 clones, 92% seen once. V gave up 0 bases and J gave up 5 bases; unmatched junction bases: 4. Germline loops: CDR1 LGHNA, CDR2 YNFKEQ. There are 15 residues in the CDR3. Sequencing used peripheral blood, obtained 28 days after the second AZD1222 dose. The source is an adult who received the AZD1222 COVID-19 vaccine. This chain connects TRBV4-2 to TRBJ2-5; 9 positions agree with TRBD2. In DNA, the CDR3 is TGTGCCAGCAGCCAAGAAATTAGCGGGAGCGAGACCCAGTACTTC. Translating it yields CASSQEISGSETQYF.